Listed below are T cell receptor beta chains from one sample, sequenced in a study of blood T cell repertoires in COVID-19. Clones were sequenced by immunoSEQ multiplex PCR, and TCRdb holds only the in-frame ones, with some missing. The sample includes under 250,000 clones, just under 85% seen only once; the top ten take under 1.5%. Material for sequencing was PBMCs or T cells enriched from blood (not recorded which). The source of these receptors is a woman aged 40 to 49 with acute COVID-19. CDR3s include the opening cysteine and the closing phenylalanine or tryptophan. A D gene is named only where the DNA matches it firmly. Rows may omit the clone size; those that give it use once, few, many or a size class.

V gene: TRBV25-1; D gene: .; clone size: .; J gene: TRBJ1-2; CDR3 protein: CASSDTGHHKRGYTF; CDR3 DNA: TGTGCCAGCAGTGACACGGGACACCACAAGCGCGGCTACACCTTC
V gene: TRBV14; D gene: .; clone size: few; J gene: TRBJ2-3; CDR3 protein: CASSQEQVPYTDTQYF; CDR3 DNA: TGTGCCAGCAGCCAAGAACAGGTCCCTTACACAGATACGCAGTATTTT
V gene: TRBV3-1/TRBV3-2; D gene: TRBD2; clone size: .; J gene: TRBJ2-7; CDR3 protein: CASSLSGLAGAYEQYF; CDR3 DNA: TGTGCCAGCAGCCTCTCGGGACTAGCGGGGGCCTACGAGCAGTACTTC
V gene: TRBV30; D gene: .; clone size: .; J gene: TRBJ1-1; CDR3 protein: CAWNGDWEAFF; CDR3 DNA: TGTGCCTGGAATGGGGACTGGGAAGCTTTCTTT
V gene: TRBV6-1; D gene: TRBD1; clone size: .; J gene: TRBJ1-3; CDR3 protein: CASSEGPRGARNTIYF; CDR3 DNA: TGTGCCAGCAGTGAAGGGCCCAGGGGGGCAAGAAACACCATATATTTT
V gene: TRBV4-2; D gene: TRBD1; clone size: .; J gene: TRBJ1-4; CDR3 protein: CASSQGQGVTNEKLFF; CDR3 DNA: TGTGCCAGCAGCCAAGGACAGGGAGTGACTAATGAAAAACTGTTTTTT
V gene: TRBV19; D gene: .; clone size: few; J gene: TRBJ2-1; CDR3 protein: CASSPAQAAGEQFF; CDR3 DNA: TGTGCCAGTAGTCCGGCCCAGGCGGCGGGGGAGCAGTTCTTC
V gene: TRBV2; D gene: TRBD1; clone size: once; J gene: TRBJ2-7; CDR3 protein: CASSGDRHSYEQYF; CDR3 DNA: TGTGCCAGCAGTGGGGACAGGCACTCCTACGAGCAGTACTTC
V gene: TRBV11-2; D gene: TRBD1; clone size: .; J gene: TRBJ2-7; CDR3 protein: CASSPINRGGQGTYEQYF; CDR3 DNA: TGTGCCAGCAGCCCCATAAACCGAGGGGGACAGGGCACCTACGAGCAGTACTTC
V gene: TRBV11-2; D gene: .; clone size: .; J gene: TRBJ2-1; CDR3 protein: CASSLRALSYNEQFF; CDR3 DNA: TGTGCCAGCAGCTTGAGGGCCCTGAGCTACAATGAGCAGTTCTTC
V gene: TRBV10-2; D gene: TRBD1; clone size: .; J gene: TRBJ2-1; CDR3 protein: CASRGGQGRNNEQFF; CDR3 DNA: TGCGCCAGCAGAGGTGGACAGGGGAGAAACAATGAGCAGTTCTTC
V gene: TRBV7-2; D gene: TRBD2; clone size: .; J gene: TRBJ2-1; CDR3 protein: CASSSGGARYNEQFF; CDR3 DNA: TGTGCCAGCAGCTCGGGAGGGGCCAGATACAATGAGCAGTTCTTC
V gene: TRBV19; D gene: .; clone size: .; J gene: TRBJ2-1; CDR3 protein: CASSIEGAGSYNEQFF; CDR3 DNA: TGTGCCAGTAGTATAGAGGGGGCTGGCTCCTACAATGAGCAGTTCTTC
V gene: TRBV11-3; D gene: TRBD1; clone size: .; J gene: TRBJ1-1; CDR3 protein: CASSIQGGTEAFF; CDR3 DNA: TGTGCCAGCAGTATACAGGGGGGCACTGAAGCTTTCTTT
V gene: TRBV18; D gene: .; clone size: .; J gene: TRBJ1-2; CDR3 protein: CASSPRDSYGYTF; CDR3 DNA: TGTGCCAGCTCACCACGAGACAGCTATGGCTACACCTTC
V gene: TRBV7-9; D gene: .; clone size: .; J gene: TRBJ1-1; CDR3 protein: CASSPRQSNTEAFF; CDR3 DNA: TGTGCCAGCAGCCCCCGACAGTCCAACACTGAAGCTTTCTTT
V gene: TRBV28; D gene: .; clone size: .; J gene: TRBJ2-5; CDR3 protein: CASSIRKETQYF; CDR3 DNA: TGTGCCAGCAGTATCAGAAAAGAGACCCAGTACTTC
V gene: TRBV12-3/TRBV12-4; D gene: .; clone size: few; J gene: TRBJ1-1; CDR3 protein: CASTLDRYTEAFF; CDR3 DNA: TGTGCCAGCACGCTAGACAGATACACTGAAGCTTTCTTT
V gene: TRBV7-9; D gene: .; clone size: .; J gene: TRBJ2-6; CDR3 protein: CASSARQSLGGANVLTF; CDR3 DNA: TGTGCCAGCAGCGCCAGACAGTCACTCGGGGGGGCCAACGTCCTGACTTTC
V gene: TRBV7-9; D gene: TRBD2; clone size: .; J gene: TRBJ2-1; CDR3 protein: CASSPLGSGSKNNEQFF; CDR3 DNA: TGTGCCAGCAGCCCGTTAGGAAGCGGGAGCAAAAACAATGAGCAGTTCTTC
V gene: TRBV5-1; D gene: TRBD1; clone size: once; J gene: TRBJ1-1; CDR3 protein: CASSLAADRGRNEAFF; CDR3 DNA: TGCGCCAGCAGCTTGGCGGCGGACAGGGGGCGTAATGAAGCTTTCTTT
V gene: TRBV27; D gene: .; clone size: .; J gene: TRBJ1-5; CDR3 protein: CASSLSGTLQPQHF; CDR3 DNA: TGTGCCAGCAGTTTATCGGGGACATTGCAGCCCCAGCATTTT
V gene: TRBV7-6; D gene: .; clone size: .; J gene: TRBJ2-5; CDR3 protein: CASSLGQAQETQYF; CDR3 DNA: TGTGCCAGCAGCTTAGGGCAGGCCCAAGAGACCCAGTACTTC
V gene: TRBV30; D gene: .; clone size: once; J gene: TRBJ1-6; CDR3 protein: CAWSVWGREVASPLHF; CDR3 DNA: TGTGCCTGGAGTGTATGGGGGCGGGAGGTGGCATCACCCCTCCACTTT
V gene: TRBV28; D gene: TRBD2; clone size: once; J gene: TRBJ2-3; CDR3 protein: CASSQAGTSGRRTDTQYF; CDR3 DNA: TGTGCCAGCAGCCAAGCCGGGACTAGCGGGAGGAGGACAGATACGCAGTATTTT
V gene: TRBV11-3; D gene: TRBD2; clone size: .; J gene: TRBJ2-1; CDR3 protein: CASSLGLAPPDEQFF; CDR3 DNA: TGTGCCAGCAGCTTAGGACTAGCGCCCCCTGATGAGCAGTTCTTC
V gene: TRBV6-5; D gene: .; clone size: .; J gene: TRBJ1-6; CDR3 protein: CASRYTPDSYNSPLHF; CDR3 DNA: TGTGCCAGCAGATACACCCCAGACTCCTATAATTCACCCCTCCACTTT
V gene: TRBV18; D gene: .; clone size: once; J gene: TRBJ1-1; CDR3 protein: CASSPPFMNTEAFF; CDR3 DNA: TGTGCCAGCTCACCACCGTTCATGAACACTGAAGCTTTCTTT
V gene: TRBV6-1; D gene: TRBD2; clone size: .; J gene: TRBJ2-1; CDR3 protein: CASSEGLALNEQFF; CDR3 DNA: TGTGCCAGCAGTGAGGGACTAGCGCTCAATGAGCAGTTCTTC
V gene: TRBV5-1; D gene: .; clone size: .; J gene: TRBJ2-7; CDR3 protein: CASSSATGSYEQYF; CDR3 DNA: TGCGCCAGCAGCTCAGCGACGGGGAGCTACGAGCAGTACTTC
V gene: TRBV6-6; D gene: .; clone size: .; J gene: TRBJ1-1; CDR3 protein: CASTPGSGTEAFF; CDR3 DNA: TGTGCCAGCACCCCGGGGTCCGGCACTGAAGCTTTCTTT
V gene: TRBV13; D gene: .; clone size: .; J gene: TRBJ1-2; CDR3 protein: CASSETRGANYGYTF; CDR3 DNA: TGTGCCAGCAGCGAAACCAGGGGAGCTAACTATGGCTACACCTTC
V gene: TRBV11-2; D gene: .; clone size: .; J gene: TRBJ2-5; CDR3 protein: CASSLAGVLGETQYF; CDR3 DNA: TGTGCCAGCAGCTTAGCGGGAGTCCTGGGAGAGACCCAGTACTTC
V gene: TRBV4-1; D gene: .; clone size: .; J gene: TRBJ2-7; CDR3 protein: CASSQVQGYEQYF; CDR3 DNA: TGCGCCAGCAGCCAAGTTCAGGGTTACGAGCAGTACTTC
V gene: TRBV14; D gene: .; clone size: .; J gene: TRBJ2-7; CDR3 protein: CASSQGALYEQYF; CDR3 DNA: TGTGCCAGCAGCCAAGGGGCTCTTTACGAGCAGTACTTC
V gene: TRBV5-1; D gene: .; clone size: .; J gene: TRBJ2-6; CDR3 protein: CASSRLSGANVLTF; CDR3 DNA: TGCGCCAGCAGCCGTCTGTCTGGGGCCAACGTCCTGACTTTC
V gene: TRBV28; D gene: .; clone size: .; J gene: TRBJ2-2; CDR3 protein: CASSLSQLMNTGELFF; CDR3 DNA: TGTGCCAGCAGTTTAAGTCAACTGATGAACACCGGGGAGCTGTTTTTT
V gene: TRBV5-8; D gene: .; clone size: .; J gene: TRBJ1-3; CDR3 protein: CASSLDDSSGNTIYF; CDR3 DNA: TGTGCCAGCAGCTTGGACGACAGCTCTGGAAACACCATATATTTT
V gene: TRBV2; D gene: TRBD1; clone size: few; J gene: TRBJ1-1; CDR3 protein: CAKTGTGTTEAFF; CDR3 DNA: TGTGCCAAGACCGGGACAGGGACCACTGAAGCTTTCTTT
V gene: TRBV4-1; D gene: TRBD2; clone size: .; J gene: TRBJ2-2; CDR3 protein: CASSQVPGTSGTGELFF; CDR3 DNA: TGCGCCAGCAGCCAAGTGCCCGGGACTAGCGGGACCGGGGAGCTGTTTTTT